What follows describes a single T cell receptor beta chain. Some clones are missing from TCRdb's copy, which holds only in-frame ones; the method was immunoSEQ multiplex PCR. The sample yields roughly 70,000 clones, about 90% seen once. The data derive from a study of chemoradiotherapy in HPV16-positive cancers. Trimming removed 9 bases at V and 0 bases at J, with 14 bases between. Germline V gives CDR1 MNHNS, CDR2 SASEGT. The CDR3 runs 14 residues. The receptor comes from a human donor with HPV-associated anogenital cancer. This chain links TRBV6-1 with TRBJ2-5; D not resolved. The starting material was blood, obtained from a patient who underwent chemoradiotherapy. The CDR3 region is CASIRTEYQETQYF. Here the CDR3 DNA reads TGTGCCAGTATCCGGACCGAGTACCAAGAGACCCAGTACTTC.